The sequence of this TCR beta chain was determined in a study of cytomegalovirus exposure and HLA in healthy donors. In nominal health when sampled, donors likely had unrecorded immune exposures nonetheless. 60 Vbeta and 13 Jbeta primers were used in PCR. The data were produced by immunoSEQ multiplex PCR, yet TCRdb's version contains in-frame clones alone and is incomplete. The table records 150,000 to 200,000 clones, roughly 84% of them present only once. V dropped 6 bases and J dropped 8; count of bases not matched to a gene: 10. CDR1 is MGHDK and CDR2 is SYGVNS in the germline V gene. CDR3 size: 15 residues.

This receptor was identified in a boy aged 5-17 years in good health and CMV-seronegative. The specimen was PBMCs. V and J are TRBV25-1 and TRBJ1-6, with TRBD1 matching 7 bases. The CDR3 region has the DNA TGTGCCAGCAGCGATACCGGGACAGCCTATTCACCCCTCCACTTT. Translated: CASSDTGTAYSPLHF. Looking up the rest from reference TRBV25-1 and TRBJ1-6 gives the full variable domain: EADIYQTPRYLVIGTGKKITLECSQTMGHDKMYWYQQDPGMELHLIHYSYGVNSTEKGDLSSESTVSRIRTEHFPLTLESARPSHTSQYLCASSDTGTAYSPLHFGNGTRLTVT.